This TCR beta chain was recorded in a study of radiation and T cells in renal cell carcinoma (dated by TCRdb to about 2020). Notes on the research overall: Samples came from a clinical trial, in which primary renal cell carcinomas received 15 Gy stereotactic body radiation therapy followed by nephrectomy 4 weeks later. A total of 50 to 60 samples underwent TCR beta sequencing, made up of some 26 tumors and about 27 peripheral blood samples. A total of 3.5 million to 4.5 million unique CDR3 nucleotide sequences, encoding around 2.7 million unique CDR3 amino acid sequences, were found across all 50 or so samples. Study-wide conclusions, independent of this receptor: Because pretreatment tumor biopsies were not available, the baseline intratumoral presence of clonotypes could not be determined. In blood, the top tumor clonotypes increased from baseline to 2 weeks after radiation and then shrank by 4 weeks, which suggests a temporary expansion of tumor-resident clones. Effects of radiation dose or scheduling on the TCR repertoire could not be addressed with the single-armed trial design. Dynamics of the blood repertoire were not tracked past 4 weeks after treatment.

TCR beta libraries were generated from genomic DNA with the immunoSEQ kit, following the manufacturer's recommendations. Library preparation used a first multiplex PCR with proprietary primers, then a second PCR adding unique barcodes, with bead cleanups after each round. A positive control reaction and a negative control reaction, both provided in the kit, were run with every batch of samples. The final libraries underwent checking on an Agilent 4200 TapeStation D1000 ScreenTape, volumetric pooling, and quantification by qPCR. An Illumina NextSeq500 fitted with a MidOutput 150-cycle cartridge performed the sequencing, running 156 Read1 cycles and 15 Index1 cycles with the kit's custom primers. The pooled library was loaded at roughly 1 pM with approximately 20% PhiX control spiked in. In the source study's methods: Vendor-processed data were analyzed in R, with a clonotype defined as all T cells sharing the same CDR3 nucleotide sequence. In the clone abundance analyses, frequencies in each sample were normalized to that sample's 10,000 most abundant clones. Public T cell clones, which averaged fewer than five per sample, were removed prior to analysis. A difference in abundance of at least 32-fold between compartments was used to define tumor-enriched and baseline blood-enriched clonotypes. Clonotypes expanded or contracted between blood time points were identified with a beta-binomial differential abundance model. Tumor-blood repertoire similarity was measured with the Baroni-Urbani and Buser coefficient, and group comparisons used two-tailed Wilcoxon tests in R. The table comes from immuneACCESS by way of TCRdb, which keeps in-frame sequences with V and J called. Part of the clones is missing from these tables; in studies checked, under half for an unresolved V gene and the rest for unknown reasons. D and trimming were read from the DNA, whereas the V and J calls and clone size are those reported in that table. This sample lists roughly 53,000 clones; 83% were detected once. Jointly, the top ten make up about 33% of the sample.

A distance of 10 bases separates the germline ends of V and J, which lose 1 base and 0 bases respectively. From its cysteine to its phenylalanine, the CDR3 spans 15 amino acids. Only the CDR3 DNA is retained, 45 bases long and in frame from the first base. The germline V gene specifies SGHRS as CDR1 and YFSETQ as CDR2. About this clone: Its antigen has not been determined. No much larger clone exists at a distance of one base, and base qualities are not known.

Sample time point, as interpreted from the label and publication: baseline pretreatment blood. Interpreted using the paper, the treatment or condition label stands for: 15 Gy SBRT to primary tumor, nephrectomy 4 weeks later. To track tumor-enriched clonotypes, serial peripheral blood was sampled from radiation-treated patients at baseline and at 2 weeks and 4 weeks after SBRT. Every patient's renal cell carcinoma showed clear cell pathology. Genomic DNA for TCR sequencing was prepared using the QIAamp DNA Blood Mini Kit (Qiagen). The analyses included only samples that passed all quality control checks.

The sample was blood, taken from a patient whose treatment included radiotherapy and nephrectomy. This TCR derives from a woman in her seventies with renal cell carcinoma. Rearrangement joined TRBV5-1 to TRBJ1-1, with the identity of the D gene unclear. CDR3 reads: CASSLKSAMNTEAFF. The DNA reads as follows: TGCGCCAGCAGCTTGAAATCAGCCATGAACACTGAAGCTTTCTTT.